These 28 T cell receptor beta chains share one sample of origin, sequenced in a study of vaccination and CD4 T cells after COVID-19. Treatment denoted: approximately 11-day PBMC culture with coronavirus spike peptide pools or control peptides (ViraFEST assay). With the Oncomine TCR Beta short-read assay, DNA from cultured CD4+ T cells was sequenced. TCRdb fed the PCR reads into MiXCR, producing one record per CDR3 protein. The sample has about 16,000 distinct CDR3 sequences; roughly half are singletons. Their antigens remain unidentified. Sequencing used CD4+ T cells from blood, cultured in vitro. The source is a human donor who had recovered from COVID-19.

This chain joins TRBV2 and TRBJ2-7, with 7 bases lining up with TRBD1. This CDR3 has 14 residues. With 4 bases clipped from V and 3 bases from J, the junction kept 6 bases outside the gene matches. CDR1 SNHLY and CDR2 FYNNEI come from the germline V gene. CDR3 region: CASSVDRALYEQYF. The CDR3, as DNA: TGTGCCAGCAGTGTCGACAGGGCCCTCTACGAGCAGTACTTC.

The CDR3 bases are TGTGCCAGCAGCCCGGTCCCTAGCGGGGTCAAAAACATTCAGTACTTC. Translating gives CASSPVPSGVKNIQYF. The chain combines TRBV7-8 with TRBJ2-4; TRBD2 matches 9 bases. The CDR3 runs 16 residues. V was clipped by 5 bases and J by 3 bases; unmatched bases: 8. The germline CDR1 and CDR2 sequences are SGHVS and FQNEAQ.

This sequence joins TRBV30 and TRBJ1-5; no definite D call. Germline CDR1 reads GTSNPN; CDR2 reads SVGIG (reference sequence). This CDR3 comprises 15 residues. V lost 5 bases to trimming and J lost 1 base, with 15 bases between them. CDR3 sequence: CAWGSGMSSNQPQHF. CDR3 DNA: TGTGCCTGGGGTTCAGGAATGTCCAGCAATCAGCCCCAGCATTTT. The full variable domain, rest sourced from reference TRBV30 and TRBJ1-5, is SQTIHQWPATLVQPVGSPLSLECTVEGTSNPNLYWYRQAAGRGLQLLFYSVGIGQISSEVPQNLSASRPQDRQFILSSKKLLLSDSGFYLCAWGSGMSSNQPQHFGDGTRLSIL.

This clonotype was counted between two and nine times. V gene TRBV20-1 combines with J gene TRBJ1-5; D gene ambiguous. Germline V lookup: CDR1 DFQATT, CDR2 SNEGSKA (reference sequence). The ends were cut back, 2 bases at V and 3 bases at J, with 8 bases in the middle. CDR3 length: 13 residues. The CDR3 loop reads CSARWQPNQPQHF. In DNA, the CDR3 is TGCAGTGCTAGATGGCAGCCCAATCAGCCCCAGCATTTT.

The CDR3 coding sequence is TGTGCCAGCAGCCCCCCCCGGAACACTGAAGCTTTCTTT. This sequence encodes CASSPPRNTEAFF. The chain is built from TRBV11-2 and TRBJ1-1; no clear D. The CDR3 has 13 amino acids. V was shortened by 5 bases and J by 1 base, with 8 bases between the two germline ends. Germline assignment: CDR1 SGHAT and CDR2 FQNNGV.

This clonotype was recorded a few times. This chain uses TRBV20-1 with TRBJ1-1, with 8 bases aligning to TRBD1. V lost 3 bases and J lost 1; bases outside the gene matches: 7. Germline CDR1 DFQATT, CDR2 SNEGSKA (reference sequence). The CDR3 sequence is 15 residues long. CDR3 DNA sequence: TGCAGTGCTAGGGGTTCGACAGGGGCGAACACTGAAGCTTTCTTT. This translates into CSARGSTGANTEAFF.

This clonotype came up a few times. The genes are TRBV6-2 or TRBV6-3 and TRBJ2-7; TRBD2 is a possible D gene (5 bases). In germline, CDR1 is MNHEY, CDR2 SVGEGT. This CDR3 region has 16 residues. Deletions cut 5 bases from V and 2 bases from J, with 19 bases between. The CDR3 bases are TGTGCCAGCAGTCGACCCCGGGGAATCCCTACCTACGAGCAGTACTTC. It translates to CASSRPRGIPTYEQYF.

V and J are TRBV7-2 and TRBJ2-2; D is possibly TRBD1 or TRBD2 (6 bases each). From germline, CDR1 is SGHTA and CDR2 FQGNSA. The CDR3 runs 15 residues. With 2 bases removed from V and 6 bases from J, the gap between germline ends came to 13 bases. CDR3 in amino acids: CASSLTGAGAGELFF. The CDR3 coding sequence is TGTGCCAGCAGCTTAACGGGGGCCGGAGCCGGGGAGCTGTTTTTT.

This clonotype occurred once. V usage is TRBV28 and J usage is TRBJ2-7, with 7 nucleotides matching TRBD1. The DNA end favors TRBJ2-5, so the J call may be wrong. Germline V CDR1 and CDR2: MDHEN, SYDVKM. This CDR3 is built from 14 residues. CDR3 in amino acids: CASSTGTAQETQYF. The CDR3, as DNA: TGTGCCAGCAGTACCGGGACAGCTCAAGAGACCCAGTACTTC.

CDR3 sequence (DNA): TGTGCCAGCAGCCTAGGGCCGTTCTATGGCTACACCTTC. It is translated as CASSLGPFYGYTF. The rearrangement links TRBV7-2 to TRBJ1-2; D is unclear. The germline gives CDR1 SGHTA, CDR2 FQGNSA. Between the trimmed V and J ends, which lost 5 bases and 4 bases, there was a span of 11 bases. This CDR3 has 13 residues.

This chain joins TRBV12-3 or TRBV12-4 and TRBJ2-2; tentatively, D is TRBD1 or TRBD2 (5 bases each). The CDR3 is 13 amino acids. V dropped 6 bases and J dropped 7 bases, with 12 bases sitting between them. Here the CDR3 reads CASSTGAVGELFF. In nucleotides, the CDR3 is TGTGCCAGCAGCACCGGGGCAGTCGGGGAGCTGTTTTTT.

The V call is TRBV10-3, the J call TRBJ2-5, with TRBD2 as a possible D gene (6 bases). Germline V lookup: CDR1 ENHRY, CDR2 SYGVKD. Trimming cost V 4 bases and J 4 bases, with 10 bases left between them. This CDR3 has 13 residues. The CDR3: CAISVRGGETQYF. The CDR3 nucleotides are TGTGCCATCAGTGTGCGGGGCGGAGAGACCCAGTACTTC.

This clonotype has more than one count but fewer than ten. J is TRBJ1-2 and V is TRBV20-1; D ambiguous. Germline values: CDR1 DFQATT, CDR2 SNEGSKA (reference sequence). Trimming removed 4 bases from V and 3 bases from J, with 6 bases in between. The CDR3 has 11 residues. The CDR3 spells CSAKADYGYTF. The CDR3 nucleotides read TGCAGTGCTAAGGCAGACTATGGCTACACCTTC.

This chain links TRBV5-1 with TRBJ2-5; D might be TRBD1 (6 bases). V lost 0 bases and J lost 4, with 10 bases in between. The CDR3 contains 14 residues. Looked up from germline, CDR1 is SGHRS and CDR2 is YFSETQ. CDR3 sequence reads: CASSLEGRGETQYF. The CDR3 DNA reads TGCGCCAGCAGCTTGGAAGGCAGGGGAGAGACCCAGTACTTC.

The V and J genes are TRBV4-1 and TRBJ1-2; 7 bases are a match to TRBD1. Germline V gene data show CDR1 as MGHRA and CDR2 as YSYEKL. The CDR3 runs 14 residues. The junction had 2 bases not matched to a gene; V was cut back by 2 bases and J by 2 bases. The chain's CDR3 is CASSQLTGNYGYTF. The CDR3 DNA sequence: TGCGCCAGCAGCCAATTGACAGGGAACTATGGCTACACCTTC.

This chain links TRBV7-2 with TRBJ2-7, with D hard to call. Trimming removed 2 bases from V and 2 bases from J, with 10 bases in between. The CDR3 sequence is 14 residues long. Per the germline V gene, CDR1 is SGHTA and CDR2 is FQGNSA. The CDR3 region is CASSLNLRPYEQYF. CDR3 DNA: TGTGCCAGCAGCTTAAATTTACGCCCCTACGAGCAGTACTTC.

The chain combines TRBV7-9 with TRBJ2-5; TRBD1 matches 7 bases. Germline CDR1 is SEHNR and CDR2 is FQNEAQ (reference sequence). V was clipped by 6 bases and J by 2 bases; unmatched bases: 6. The CDR3 consists of 14 residues. The CDR3 DNA reads as TGTGCCAGCAGAACCGGGACAGCGCAAGAGACCCAGTACTTC. It translates to CASRTGTAQETQYF.

Only a few counts were recorded for this clonotype. The chain recombines TRBV27 with TRBJ2-2; 8 bases are shared with TRBD2. There are 15 residues in the CDR3. Germline V lookup: CDR1 MNHEY, CDR2 SMNVEV (reference sequence). The J segment lost 4 bases and the V segment lost 1 base, leaving 2 bases of the junction unmatched. CDR3 nucleotides: TGTGCCAGCAGTTTATGGCGGGGGGCCACCGGGGAGCTGTTTTTT. Protein product: CASSLWRGATGELFF.

This chain uses TRBV2 with TRBJ2-7; 11 bases fit TRBD1. Germline trimming cut 3 bases from V and 2 bases from J; bases unmatched to any gene: 0. CDR1 and CDR2 (germline): SNHLY, FYNNEI. This CDR3 contains 14 residues. The CDR3 coding sequence is TGTGCCAGCAGTGAGGGACAGGGGGCCTACGAGCAGTACTTC. Protein: CASSEGQGAYEQYF.

The gene calls are TRBV6-1 and TRBJ2-3; 8 bases line up with TRBD1. CDR1 and CDR2 from the germline V gene are MNHNS and SASEGT. The length of the CDR3 is 15 residues. Trimming at V came to 8 bases and at J to 4 bases, leaving 11 bases not matched to a gene. CDR3 sequence reads: CASSQGDRLPDTQYF. In DNA form, the CDR3 reads TGTGCCAGCTCACAGGGGGACAGGCTCCCAGATACGCAGTATTTT.

This clonotype was counted a few times. The chain recombines TRBV20-1 with TRBJ2-5; D might be TRBD1 (6 bases). Germline V gene data show CDR1 as DFQATT and CDR2 as SNEGSKA (reference sequence). Trimming left V 6 bases short and J 5 bases short, with 13 bases between. The CDR3 is 12 amino acids. This chain's CDR3 is CSARWGLETQYF. Written as DNA, the CDR3 is TGCAGTGCCCGGTGGGGGCTGGAGACCCAGTACTTC.

This clonotype was detected a few times. The chain couples TRBV6-1 to TRBJ1-1; D is unclear. CDR3 length: 14 residues. Germline loops: CDR1 MNHNS, CDR2 SASEGT. The ends were cut back, 5 bases at V and 11 bases at J, with 21 bases in the middle. Here the CDR3 DNA reads TGTGCCAGCAGTCACCTACAGAATCGGAAAGACGCTTTCTTT. Amino acid sequence: CASSHLQNRKDAFF.

The chain employs TRBV11-3 and TRBJ2-6; 11 bases match TRBD2. The V gene end was trimmed by 1 base and the J gene end by 2 bases; junction bases not matched to a gene: 1. Germline loops: CDR1 SGHNT, CDR2 YENEEA. The CDR3 runs 17 residues. The DNA of the CDR3 is TGTGCCAGCAGCTTAGTAGCGGGGGGGACTGGGGCCAACGTCCTGACTTTC. Translated: CASSLVAGGTGANVLTF.

The rearrangement links TRBV5-1 to TRBJ1-6; D is perhaps TRBD1 (5 bases). Trimming removed 0 bases from V and 10 bases from J, with 14 bases in between. The germline V gene encodes CDR1 SGHRS and CDR2 YFSETQ. The CDR3 contains 15 residues. Here the CDR3 reads CASSLDIGGVSPLHF. The CDR3 DNA is TGCGCCAGCAGCTTGGATATTGGAGGGGTCTCACCCCTCCACTTT.

The chain carries TRBV7-8 and TRBJ2-2; 9 bases align to TRBD2. J lost 1 base, V lost 2 bases, and 2 bases had no gene match. The CDR3 runs to 16 residues. The germline V gene encodes CDR1 SGHVS and CDR2 FQNEAQ. The CDR3, as DNA: TGTGCCAGCAGCTTAATGACTAGCGGGAACACCGGGGAGCTGTTTTTT. Amino acid sequence: CASSLMTSGNTGELFF.

The V and J genes are TRBV7-2 and TRBJ2-7; D might be TRBD1 (5 bases). Germline V gene lookup returns CDR1 SGHTA and CDR2 FQGNSA. The CDR3 runs to 13 residues. V was clipped by 5 bases and J by 3 bases, with 11 bases between them. In nucleotides, the CDR3 is TGTGCCAGCAGCCTAGACAGTGTCTACGAGCAGTACTTC. This sequence encodes CASSLDSVYEQYF. Full variable domain (remainder filled in from reference TRBV7-2 and TRBJ2-7): GAGVSQSPSNKVTEKGKDVELRCDPISGHTALYWYRQSLGQGLEFLIYFQGNSAPDKSGLPSDRFSAERTGGSVSTLTIQRTQQEDSAVYLCASSLDSVYEQYFGPGTRLTVT.

This clonotype was seen more than once but under ten times. The chain links TRBV2 to TRBJ2-5; D is undetermined. The CDR3 covers 13 residues. CDR1 and CDR2 from the germline V gene are SNHLY and FYNNEI. V lost 6 bases and J lost 4, with 12 bases in between. The CDR3: CASSADMRETQYF. The CDR3 nucleotides are TGTGCCAGCAGCGCGGATATGAGAGAGACCCAGTACTTC.

The chain couples TRBV12-3 or TRBV12-4 to TRBJ2-2; 9 nucleotides line up with TRBD2. V lost 5 bases and J lost 0; bases outside the gene matches: 7. This CDR3 comprises 17 residues. The CDR3 spells CASSTILAGTNTGELFF. The CDR3 coding sequence is TGTGCCAGCAGTACGATACTAGCGGGCACGAACACCGGGGAGCTGTTTTTT.